Shown below are 32 T cell receptor beta chains from a single sample sequenced in a study of cytomegalovirus exposure and HLA in healthy donors. Both 60 Vbeta primers and 13 Jbeta primers went into the PCR. Repertoires were generated with immunoSEQ multiplex PCR, while TCRdb's copy carries only in-frame clones and drops some. The sample consists of 150,000 to 200,000 clones, 75% to 90% of them appearing once. Sequences were obtained from PBMCs. Receptors were obtained from a male donor in good health and CMV-seronegative.

The chain couples TRBV29-1 to TRBJ1-2; D is possibly TRBD1 (5 bases). V shed 6 bases and J shed 0 bases, with 14 bases lying between them. The V gene's germline CDR1 is SQVTM and CDR2 ANQGSEA. This CDR3 contains 14 residues. CDR3 bases: TGCAGCGTCGAAACAAGGACAACTAACTATGGCTACACCTTC. Translation gives CSVETRTTNYGYTF.

This rearrangement joins TRBV7-9 to TRBJ1-1; TRBD1 matches at 7 bases. V dropped 5 bases and J dropped 7; count of bases not matched to a gene: 7. Per germline, CDR1 SEHNR and CDR2 FQNEAQ (reference sequence). CDR3 size: 13 residues. The CDR3 loop reads CASSTYRDSEAFF. DNA for the CDR3: TGTGCCAGCAGCACGTACCGGGACAGTGAAGCTTTCTTT.

The gene calls are TRBV10-1 and TRBJ2-1; 10 bases map to TRBD1. The CDR3 runs 15 residues. The germline CDR1 and CDR2 sequences are WNHNN and SYGVQD (reference sequence). V was pared by 6 bases and J by 4 bases, with 6 bases of the junction left unmatched. The CDR3 region has the DNA TGCGCCAGCAGCGTGACAGGGGGCGAATACAATGAGCAGTTCTTC. Translation gives CASSVTGGEYNEQFF.

The chain recombines TRBV19 with TRBJ2-5; TRBD1 aligns across 7 bases. Germline V gene sequence: CDR1 LNHDA, CDR2 SQIVND (reference sequence). Germline trimming cut 3 bases from V and 5 bases from J; bases unmatched to any gene: 9. The CDR3 contains 15 residues. CDR3 sequence reads: CASSMGQGVGETQYF. In nucleotides, the CDR3 is TGTGCCAGTAGTATGGGGCAGGGGGTGGGTGAGACCCAGTACTTC.

This sequence joins TRBV19 and TRBJ1-2; the D gene is possibly TRBD1 (6 bases). Looked up from germline, CDR1 is LNHDA and CDR2 is SQIVND (reference sequence). The CDR3 is 14 amino acids. V was pared by 6 bases and J by 4 bases, with 15 bases between. Here the CDR3 DNA reads TGTGCCAGTAGCCCACAGGGATCCACCTATGGCTACACCTTC. Its translation: CASSPQGSTYGYTF.

The CDR3 sequence is CASSWGGSTGELFF. The CDR3 region has the DNA TGTGCCAGCAGTTGGGGGGGTAGCACCGGGGAGCTGTTTTTT. V usage is TRBV7-2 and J usage is TRBJ2-2; 7 bases are a match to TRBD2. The CDR3 is made up of 14 amino acids. The germline gives CDR1 SGHTA, CDR2 FQGNSA. Losses at the gene ends were 6 bases for V and 4 bases for J; bases not matched to a gene: 5.

The chain recombines TRBV27 with TRBJ1-1; possible D gene TRBD1, 5 bases. Trimming removed 3 bases from V and 2 bases from J, with 10 bases in between. The CDR3 is 14 amino acids. CDR1 is MNHEY, CDR2 SMNVEV, per germline (reference sequence). In DNA, the CDR3 is TGTGCCAGCAGTTTTACAGGATCAAACACTGAAGCTTTCTTT. This encodes CASSFTGSNTEAFF.

Remarks on this clone: At one of its ends the junction is not consistent with the germline gene, which may arise from a read error. The V call is TRBV7-2, the J call TRBJ1-3; TRBD1 is a possible D gene (5 bases). Looked up from germline, CDR1 is SGHTA and CDR2 is FQGNSA. This CDR3 is 15 amino acids long. In DNA form, the CDR3 reads TGTGCCAGCAGCTCCGATTCAGGGACTGGGAACACCATATATTTT. Residues: CASSSDSGTGNTIYF.

The rearrangement uses TRBV19 and TRBJ2-3, with 10 bases aligning to TRBD1. Germline CDR1 is LNHDA and CDR2 is SQIVND (reference sequence). Trimming took 9 bases from V and 3 from J; bases not matched to a gene: 6. This CDR3 comprises 14 residues. CDR3 sequence: CASRQGARTDTQYF. The DNA of the CDR3 is TGTGCCAGCAGACAGGGGGCGCGAACAGATACGCAGTATTTT.

The V and J genes are TRBV11-3 and TRBJ2-3; 10 bases are a match to TRBD2. V lost 6 bases, J lost 0 bases, and 9 bases stayed unmatched. This CDR3 spans 17 amino acids. Germline CDR1 reads SGHNT; CDR2 reads YENEEA. The DNA for the CDR3 is TGTGCCAGCAGAAGCGGGGGGGTTGGCGGTAGCACAGATACGCAGTATTTT. This translates into CASRSGGVGGSTDTQYF.

The chain combines TRBV6-1 with TRBJ1-4; 8 nucleotides line up with TRBD1. There are 14 residues in the CDR3. V dropped 6 bases and J dropped 7; count of bases not matched to a gene: 7. Germline values: CDR1 MNHNS, CDR2 SASEGT. DNA for the CDR3: TGTGCCAGCAGCCCCGGGACAGGCAGTGAAAAACTGTTTTTT. Its translation: CASSPGTGSEKLFF.

This clone was found a few times. This chain links TRBV4-3 with TRBJ1-2; D ambiguous. With 0 bases removed from V and 6 bases from J, the gap between germline ends came to 11 bases. The length of the CDR3 is 14 residues. Germline assignment: CDR1 LGHNA and CDR2 YSLEER. This CDR3 reads CASSQDTLTHGYTF. The CDR3 coding sequence is TGCGCCAGCAGCCAAGACACACTAACCCATGGCTACACCTTC.

V is TRBV6-5 and J is TRBJ1-4; no clear D gene. The CDR3 length is 16 residues. Per germline, CDR1 MNHEY and CDR2 SVGAGI. V shed 1 base and J shed 3 bases, with 12 bases lying between them. The CDR3 is CASSYYLSGANEKLFF. The DNA for the CDR3 is TGTGCCAGCAGTTACTATCTTTCCGGGGCTAATGAAAAACTGTTTTTT.

The V call is TRBV18, the J call TRBJ2-3, with D tentatively TRBD2 (5 bases). CDR1 is KGHSH, CDR2 LQKENI, per germline. Trimming removed 3 bases from V and 4 bases from J, with 14 bases in between. This CDR3 has 15 amino acids. The CDR3 sequence is CASSPRTVGADTQYF. In nucleotides, the CDR3 is TGTGCCAGCTCACCCAGGACGGTCGGGGCAGATACGCAGTATTTT.

The chain has TRBV18 and TRBJ1-1; 7 nucleotides align to TRBD1. Looked up from germline, CDR1 is KGHSH and CDR2 is LQKENI. The junction had 6 bases not matched to a gene; V was cut back by 4 bases and J by 1 base. CDR3 length: 15 residues. The CDR3 sequence: CASSLTGTENTEAFF. Here the CDR3 DNA reads TGTGCCAGCTCACTTACCGGGACAGAGAACACTGAAGCTTTCTTT.

The V call is TRBV10-3, the J call TRBJ2-2; 10 nucleotides match TRBD1. In germline, CDR1 is ENHRY, CDR2 SYGVKD. Trimming cost V 4 bases and J 6 bases; bases outside gene matches: 2. CDR3 length equals 14 residues. CDR3 coding DNA: TGTGCCATCAGTGCGGGACAGGGGTCCGGGGAGCTGTTTTTT. It is translated as CAISAGQGSGELFF.

The rearrangement links TRBV5-5 to TRBJ1-5; tentative D call: TRBD1 (5 bases). The germline gives CDR1 SGHKS, CDR2 YYEKEE (reference sequence). CDR3 length: 17 amino acids. The V gene lost 4 bases and the J gene lost 2 bases, with 19 bases spanning the gap. The DNA of the CDR3 is TGTGCCAGCAGCCCTGACCGGACACGCTATGGCAATCAGCCCCAGCATTTT. Translating it yields CASSPDRTRYGNQPQHF.

The V call is TRBV6-5, the J call TRBJ1-1; 8 bases line up with TRBD1. CDR1 is MNHEY and CDR2 is SVGAGI in the germline V gene. V dropped 2 bases and J dropped 4; count of bases not matched to a gene: 3. CDR3 size: 14 residues. This CDR3 reads CASSYRTGGTEAFF. CDR3 bases: TGTGCCAGCAGTTACCGCACAGGGGGCACTGAAGCTTTCTTT.

The rearrangement uses TRBV5-1 and TRBJ2-3, with D tentatively TRBD2 (5 bases). CDR1 and CDR2 (germline): SGHRS, YFSETQ. The CDR3 contains 16 residues. The germline V and J ends were trimmed by 0 bases and 0 bases, with 11 bases remaining between them. CDR3 sequence (DNA): TGCGCCAGCAGCTTGGCCGGGCGGACTAGCACAGATACGCAGTATTTT. Protein sequence: CASSLAGRTSTDTQYF.

The chain combines TRBV7-2 with TRBJ1-5, with D maybe TRBD1 (6 bases). The CDR3 covers 15 residues. Germline loops: CDR1 SGHTA, CDR2 FQGNSA. V was pared by 1 base and J by 6 bases, with 13 bases between. This CDR3 reads CASSLGGGLLQPQHF. CDR3 in DNA: TGTGCCAGCAGCTTAGGGGGGGGGCTGCTTCAGCCCCAGCATTTT.

This clone was detected only once. This chain links TRBV11-3 with TRBJ2-1; TRBD2 matches 11 bases. The CDR3 sequence is 15 residues long. Germline CDR1 SGHNT, CDR2 YENEEA. V dropped 1 base and J dropped 9; count of bases not matched to a gene: 5. CDR3 amino acids: CASSLVGSGGGEQFF. Written as DNA, the CDR3 is TGTGCCAGCAGCTTAGTTGGTAGCGGGGGGGGTGAGCAGTTCTTC.

This clone was seen a handful of times. The chain has TRBV5-4 and TRBJ2-2, with D perhaps matching TRBD1 (6 bases). The V gene lost 6 bases and the J gene lost 6 bases, with 15 bases spanning the gap. This CDR3 has 14 amino acids. Germline CDR1 reads SGHNT; CDR2 reads YYREEE (reference sequence). CDR3 residues: CASTSATGSGELFF. CDR3 coding DNA: TGTGCCAGCACCTCTGCAACAGGGTCCGGGGAGCTGTTTTTT.

This chain links TRBV18 with TRBJ1-3; 10 bases align to TRBD1. The germline gives CDR1 KGHSH, CDR2 LQKENI. Germline trimming cut 6 bases from V and 4 bases from J; bases unmatched to any gene: 6. The CDR3 runs 15 residues. CDR3 loop: CASSRTGGNGNTIYF. The CDR3 DNA is TGTGCCAGCTCGCGGACAGGGGGGAACGGAAACACCATATATTTT.

The chain carries TRBV5-1 and TRBJ2-3; possible D gene TRBD2, 6 bases. CDR3 size: 14 residues. Germline V CDR1 and CDR2: SGHRS, YFSETQ. The V end was cut by 3 bases, the J end by 2 bases, with 10 bases between. CDR3 sequence (DNA): TGCGCCAGCAGCTCGGGGGACCTCACAGATACGCAGTATTTT. Protein product: CASSSGDLTDTQYF. Using reference TRBV5-1 and TRBJ2-3 for the parts outside the CDR3, the full variable domain is KAGVTQTPRYLIKTRGQQVTLSCSPISGHRSVSWYQQTPGQGLQFLFEYFSETQRNKGNFPGRFSGRQFSNSRSEMNVSTLELGDSALYLCASSSGDLTDTQYFGPGTRLTVL.

This chain connects TRBV4-2 to TRBJ1-2; no firm D call. The germline V gene has CDR1 LGHNA and CDR2 YNFKEQ. The CDR3 spans 13 residues. Between the trimmed V and J ends, which lost 1 base and 4 bases, there was a span of 7 bases. The CDR3 protein is CASSQGGIYGYTF. The CDR3 bases are TGTGCCAGCAGCCAAGGAGGGATCTATGGCTACACCTTC.

The J gene is TRBJ2-1, the V gene TRBV27; D ambiguous. The germline gives CDR1 MNHEY, CDR2 SMNVEV (reference sequence). The CDR3 contains 16 residues. Trimming took off 2 bases at V and 0 bases at J, with 11 bases between the two ends. Written as DNA, the CDR3 is TGTGCCAGCAGTTTACCGGCGGCGAGCTCCTACAATGAGCAGTTCTTC. Encoded protein: CASSLPAASSYNEQFF.

In its sample, this clone was seen a few times. The V gene is TRBV20-1, the J gene TRBJ1-2, with a possible D match to TRBD1 (6 bases). Trimming shortened V by 6 bases and J by 6 bases, and 11 bases separated the two germline ends. Germline loops: CDR1 DFQATT, CDR2 SNEGSKA (reference sequence). The CDR3 extends over 11 amino acids. CDR3 in amino acids: CSAPGHHGYTF. CDR3 nucleotide sequence: TGCAGTGCCCCGGGACATCATGGCTACACCTTC.

This clone was picked up one time. The rearrangement uses TRBV9 and TRBJ1-1; 8 bases map to TRBD1. The CDR3 runs to 18 residues. Trimming removed 0 bases from V and 0 bases from J; junction bases left unmatched: 10. The V gene's germline CDR1 is SGDLS and CDR2 YYNGEE. The CDR3 loop is CASSVGEGRGPLNTEAFF. CDR3 DNA: TGTGCCAGCAGCGTAGGGGAGGGCAGGGGGCCATTGAACACTGAAGCTTTCTTT.

This rearrangement joins TRBV5-1 to TRBJ1-4; TRBD1 aligns across 8 bases. The V and J ends lost 0 bases and 7 bases, in that order; junction bases with no gene match: 5. The CDR3 is 15 residues long. Germline lookup yields CDR1 SGHRS and CDR2 YFSETQ. The CDR3: CASSLVGQGGEKLFF. The CDR3 DNA is TGCGCCAGCAGCTTGGTTGGACAGGGAGGTGAAAAACTGTTTTTT.

The chain has TRBV15 and TRBJ2-3, with 8 bases aligning to TRBD1. The CDR3 covers 15 residues. Germline loops: CDR1 LNHNV, CDR2 YYDKDF (reference sequence). With V trimmed by 2 bases and J by 4 bases, 5 bases remained unmatched. Here the CDR3 DNA reads TGTGCCACCAGCAGACGCCAGGGGGCCTCAGATACGCAGTATTTT. The encoded protein is CATSRRQGASDTQYF.

Notes on this clone: One end of the junction varies from germline; a read error may be responsible. The gene calls are TRBV7-9 and TRBJ1-2; TRBD1 aligns across 9 bases. CDR1 is SEHNR, CDR2 FQNEAQ, per germline (reference sequence). The CDR3 is 14 amino acids. CDR3 region: CSSSADRGIYGYTF. Written as DNA, the CDR3 is TGTTCCAGCAGCGCGGACAGGGGAATCTATGGCTACACCTTC.

The J gene is TRBJ2-2, the V gene TRBV4-1; 9 bases fit TRBD1. CDR3 length: 16 residues. Trimming removed 1 base from V and 7 bases from J; junction bases left unmatched: 7. Germline loops: CDR1 MGHRA, CDR2 YSYEKL. The DNA of the CDR3 is TGCGCCAGCAGCCAAGTACAGGGGGCGGCTGGCGGGGAGCTGTTTTTT. Translating gives CASSQVQGAAGGELFF.